This TCR beta chain originates from a study of esophageal squamous cell carcinoma under preoperative chemotherapy. Time point defined: before preoperative PTX-NDP chemotherapy. TCRdb re-called the PCR reads with MiXCR, one entry per CDR3 protein. Of some 30,000 distinct CDR3 sequences listed, less than 55% are singletons. Sampling was performed from a patient given preoperative chemotherapy. Receptors were obtained from a human donor with esophageal squamous cell carcinoma. The donor label of this sample is uncertain.

This chain connects TRBV11-3 to TRBJ2-1, with 12 bases that match TRBD2. Germline assignment: CDR1 SGHNT and CDR2 YENEEA. The CDR3 covers 15 residues. Trimming at V came to 6 bases and at J to 6 bases, leaving 6 bases not matched to a gene. The DNA for the CDR3 is TGTGCCAGCAGTTTCGGACTAGCGGGATTCAATGAGCAGTTCTTC. Protein sequence: CASSFGLAGFNEQFF.